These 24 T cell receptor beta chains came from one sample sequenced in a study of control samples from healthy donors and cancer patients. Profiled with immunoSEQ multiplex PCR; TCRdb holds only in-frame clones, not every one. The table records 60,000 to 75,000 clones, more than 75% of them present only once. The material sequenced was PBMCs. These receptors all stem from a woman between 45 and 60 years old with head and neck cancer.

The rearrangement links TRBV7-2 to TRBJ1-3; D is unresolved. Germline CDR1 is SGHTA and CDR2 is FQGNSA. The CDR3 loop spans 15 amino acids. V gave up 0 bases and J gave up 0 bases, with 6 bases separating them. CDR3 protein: CASSLAPSSGNTIYF. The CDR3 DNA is TGTGCCAGCAGCTTAGCGCCCAGCTCTGGAAACACCATATATTTT.

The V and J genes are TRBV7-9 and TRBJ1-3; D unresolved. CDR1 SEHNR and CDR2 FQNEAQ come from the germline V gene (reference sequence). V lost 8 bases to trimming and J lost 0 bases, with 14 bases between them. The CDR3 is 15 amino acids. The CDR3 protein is CASSSLQLSGNTIYF. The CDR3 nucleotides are TGTGCCAGCTCCTCCCTACAACTCTCTGGAAACACCATATATTTT.

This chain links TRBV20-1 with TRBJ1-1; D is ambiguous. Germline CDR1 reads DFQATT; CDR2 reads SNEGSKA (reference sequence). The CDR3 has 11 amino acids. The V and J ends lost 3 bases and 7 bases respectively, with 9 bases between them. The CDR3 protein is CSARGNFEAFF. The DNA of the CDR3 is TGCAGTGCTAGGGGGAACTTTGAAGCTTTCTTT.

CDR3 protein: CASSPSVGNTIYF. CDR3 nucleotides: TGTGCCAGCAGCCCCAGCGTCGGAAACACCATATATTTT. The chain uses TRBV11-3 and TRBJ1-3; the D is unclear. The ends were cut back, 5 bases at V and 4 bases at J, with 9 bases in the middle. The CDR3 is made up of 13 amino acids. CDR1 is SGHNT and CDR2 is YENEEA in the germline V gene.

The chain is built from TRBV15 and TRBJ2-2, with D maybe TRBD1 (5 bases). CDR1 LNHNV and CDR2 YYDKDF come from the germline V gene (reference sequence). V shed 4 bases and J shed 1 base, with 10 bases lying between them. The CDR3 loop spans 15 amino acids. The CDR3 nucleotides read TGTGCCACCAGCAACCAGGGTCGGAACACCGGGGAGCTGTTTTTT. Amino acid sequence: CATSNQGRNTGELFF.

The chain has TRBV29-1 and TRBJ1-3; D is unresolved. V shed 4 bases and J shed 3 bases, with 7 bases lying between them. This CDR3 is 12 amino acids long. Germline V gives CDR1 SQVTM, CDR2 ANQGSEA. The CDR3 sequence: CSVGGNGNTIYF. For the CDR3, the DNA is TGCAGCGTTGGGGGAAATGGAAACACCATATATTTT. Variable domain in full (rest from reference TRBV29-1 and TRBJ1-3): SAVISQKPSRDICQRGTSLTIQCQVDSQVTMMFWYRQQPGQSLTLIATANQGSEATYESGFVIDKFPISRPNLTFSTLTVSNMSPEDSSIYLCSVGGNGNTIYFGEGSWLTVV.

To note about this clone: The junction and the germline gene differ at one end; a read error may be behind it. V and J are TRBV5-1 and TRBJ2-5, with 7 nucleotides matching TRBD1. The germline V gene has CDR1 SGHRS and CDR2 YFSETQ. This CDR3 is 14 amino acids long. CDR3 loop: CASSQTGTKETQYF. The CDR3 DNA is TGCGCCAGCAGCCAGACAGGGACGAAAGAAACCCAGTACTTC.

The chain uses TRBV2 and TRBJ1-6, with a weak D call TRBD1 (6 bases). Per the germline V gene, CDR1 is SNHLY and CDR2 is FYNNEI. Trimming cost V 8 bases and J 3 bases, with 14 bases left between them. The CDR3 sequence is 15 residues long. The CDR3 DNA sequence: TGTGCCAGCTATACCCGGACAGACTATAATTCACCCCTCCACTTT. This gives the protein CASYTRTDYNSPLHF. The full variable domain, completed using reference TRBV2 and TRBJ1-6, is EPEVTQTPSHQVTQMGQEVILRCVPISNHLYFYWYRQILGQKVEFLVSFYNNEISEKSEIFDDQFSVERPDGSNFTLKIRSTKLEDSAMYFCASYTRTDYNSPLHFGNGTRLTVT.

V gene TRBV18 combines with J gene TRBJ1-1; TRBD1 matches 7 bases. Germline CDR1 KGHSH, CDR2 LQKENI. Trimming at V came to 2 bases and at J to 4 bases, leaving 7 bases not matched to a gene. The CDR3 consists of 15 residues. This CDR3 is CASSPAQQGITEAFF. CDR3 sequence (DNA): TGTGCCAGCTCACCAGCGCAACAGGGGATCACTGAAGCTTTCTTT.

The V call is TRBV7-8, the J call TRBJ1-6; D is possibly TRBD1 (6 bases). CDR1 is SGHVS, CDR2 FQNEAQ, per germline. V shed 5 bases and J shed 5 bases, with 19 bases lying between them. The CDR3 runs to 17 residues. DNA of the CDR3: TGTGCCAGCAGCCCAAAGTGGGGGGGACAAGATAATTCACCCCTCCACTTT. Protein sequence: CASSPKWGGQDNSPLHF.

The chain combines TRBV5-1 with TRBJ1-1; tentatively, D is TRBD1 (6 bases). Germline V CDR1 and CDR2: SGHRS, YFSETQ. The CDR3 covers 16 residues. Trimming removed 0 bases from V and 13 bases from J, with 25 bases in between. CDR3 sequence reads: CASSLAGSLGGLLGFF. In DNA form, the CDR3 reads TGCGCCAGCAGCTTGGCCGGGAGTTTGGGGGGCCTTTTGGGTTTCTTT.

The CDR3 DNA sequence: TGTGCCAGCAGCCCCGCCCAACTTAGCCAGTACTTC. Encoded protein: CASSPAQLSQYF. The rearrangement links TRBV7-9 to TRBJ2-7; the D is unclear. CDR1 is SEHNR and CDR2 is FQNEAQ in the germline V gene (reference sequence). CDR3 length: 12 amino acids. Trimming removed 5 bases at V and 10 bases at J, with 15 bases between.

This chain's CDR3 is CASSFPGTGGTGELFF. The CDR3 bases are TGTGCCAGCAGCTTTCCTGGGACAGGGGGTACCGGGGAGCTGTTTTTT. The chain combines TRBV5-5 with TRBJ2-2; the match to TRBD1 covers 11 bases. Germline CDR1 reads SGHKS; CDR2 reads YYEKEE (reference sequence). The CDR3 sequence is 16 residues long. J was trimmed by 5 bases and V by 2 bases; bases with no gene match: 5.

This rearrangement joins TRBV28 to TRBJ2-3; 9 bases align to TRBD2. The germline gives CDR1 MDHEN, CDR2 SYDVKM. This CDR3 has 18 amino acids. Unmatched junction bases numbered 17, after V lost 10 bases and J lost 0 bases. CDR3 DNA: TGTGCCACCGACGGACTAGCGAAGCCAGACTCTAGCACAGATACGCAGTATTTT. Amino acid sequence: CATDGLAKPDSSTDTQYF.

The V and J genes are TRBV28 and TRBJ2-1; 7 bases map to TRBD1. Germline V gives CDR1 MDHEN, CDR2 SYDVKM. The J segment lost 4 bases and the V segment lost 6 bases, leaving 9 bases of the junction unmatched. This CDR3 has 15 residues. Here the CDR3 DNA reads TGTGCCAGCAGCCGTTGGGGACAGATTTACAATGAGCAGTTCTTC. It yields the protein CASSRWGQIYNEQFF.

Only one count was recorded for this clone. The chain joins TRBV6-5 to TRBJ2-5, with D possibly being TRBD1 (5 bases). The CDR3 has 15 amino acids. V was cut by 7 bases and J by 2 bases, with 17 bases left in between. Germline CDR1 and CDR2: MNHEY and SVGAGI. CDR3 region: CASTLGRAPQETQYF. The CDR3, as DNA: TGTGCCAGCACTCTGGGCAGGGCCCCTCAAGAGACCCAGTACTTC.

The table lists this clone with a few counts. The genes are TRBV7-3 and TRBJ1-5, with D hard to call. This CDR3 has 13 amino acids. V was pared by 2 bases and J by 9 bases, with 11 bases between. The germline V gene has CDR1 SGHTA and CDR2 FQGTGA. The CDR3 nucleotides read TGTGCCAGCAGCTTAGAGGTTGGTCGGCCCCAGCATTTT. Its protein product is CASSLEVGRPQHF.

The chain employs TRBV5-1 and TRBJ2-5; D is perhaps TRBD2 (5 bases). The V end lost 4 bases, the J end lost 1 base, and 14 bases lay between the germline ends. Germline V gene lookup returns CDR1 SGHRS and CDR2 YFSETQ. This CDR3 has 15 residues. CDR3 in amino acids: CASSINTAAQETQYF. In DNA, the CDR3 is TGCGCCAGCAGCATAAATACAGCGGCCCAAGAGACCCAGTACTTC.

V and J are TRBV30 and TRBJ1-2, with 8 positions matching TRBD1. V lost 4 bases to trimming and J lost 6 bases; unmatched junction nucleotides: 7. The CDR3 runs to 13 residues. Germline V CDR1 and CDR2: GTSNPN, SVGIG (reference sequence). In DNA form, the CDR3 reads TGTGCCTGGAACCCATGGACAGGGAATGGCTACACCTTC. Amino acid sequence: CAWNPWTGNGYTF.

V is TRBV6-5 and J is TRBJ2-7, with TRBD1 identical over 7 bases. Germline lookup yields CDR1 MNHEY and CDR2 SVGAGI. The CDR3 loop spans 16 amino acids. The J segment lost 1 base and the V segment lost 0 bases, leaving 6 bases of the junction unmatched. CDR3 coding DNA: TGTGCCAGCAGTTACTCCGGGACAGTCGCGTCCTACGAGCAGTACTTC. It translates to CASSYSGTVASYEQYF.

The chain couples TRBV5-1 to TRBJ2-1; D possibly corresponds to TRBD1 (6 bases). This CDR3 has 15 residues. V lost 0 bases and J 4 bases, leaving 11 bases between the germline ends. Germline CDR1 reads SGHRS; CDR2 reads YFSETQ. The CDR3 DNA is TGCGCCAGCAGCTTGGATACAGGGATTTACAATGAGCAGTTCTTC. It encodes CASSLDTGIYNEQFF.

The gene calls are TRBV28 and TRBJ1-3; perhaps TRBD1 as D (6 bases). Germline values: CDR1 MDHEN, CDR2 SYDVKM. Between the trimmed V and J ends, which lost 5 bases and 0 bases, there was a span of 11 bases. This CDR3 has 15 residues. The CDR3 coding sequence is TGTGCCAGCAGTCCGGACAGAACCTCTGGAAACACCATATATTTT. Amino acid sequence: CASSPDRTSGNTIYF.

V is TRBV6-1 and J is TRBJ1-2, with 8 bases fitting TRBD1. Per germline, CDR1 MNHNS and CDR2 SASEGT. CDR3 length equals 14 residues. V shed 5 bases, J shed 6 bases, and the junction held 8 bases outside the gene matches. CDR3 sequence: CASSSMGQVDGYTF. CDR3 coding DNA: TGTGCCAGCAGTTCCATGGGACAGGTCGATGGCTACACCTTC.

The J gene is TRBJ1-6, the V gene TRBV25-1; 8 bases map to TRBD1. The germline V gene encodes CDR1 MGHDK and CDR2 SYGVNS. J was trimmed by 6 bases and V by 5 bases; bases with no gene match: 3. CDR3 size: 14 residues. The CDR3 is CASSLQGVNSPLHF. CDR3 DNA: TGTGCCAGCAGTCTACAGGGGGTTAATTCACCCCTCCACTTT.